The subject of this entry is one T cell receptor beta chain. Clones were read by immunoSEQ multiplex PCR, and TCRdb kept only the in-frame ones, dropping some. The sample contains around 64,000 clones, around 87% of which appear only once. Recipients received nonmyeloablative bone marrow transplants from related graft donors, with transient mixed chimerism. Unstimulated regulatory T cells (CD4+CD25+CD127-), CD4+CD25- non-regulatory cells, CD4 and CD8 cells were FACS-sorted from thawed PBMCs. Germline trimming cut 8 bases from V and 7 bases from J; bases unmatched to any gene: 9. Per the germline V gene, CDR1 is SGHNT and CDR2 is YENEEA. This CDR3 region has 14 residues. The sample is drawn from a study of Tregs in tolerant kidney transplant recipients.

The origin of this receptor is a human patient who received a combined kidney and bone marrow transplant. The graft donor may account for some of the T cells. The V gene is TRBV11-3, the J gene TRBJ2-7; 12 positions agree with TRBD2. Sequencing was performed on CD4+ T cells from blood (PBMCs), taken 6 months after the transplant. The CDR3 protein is CASSLTSGSQEQYF. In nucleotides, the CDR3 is TGTGCCAGCTCGCTGACTAGCGGGAGTCAAGAGCAGTACTTC.